This TCR beta chain was sequenced during a study of T-cell reconstitution after alpha-beta-depleted transplantation in children (dated by TCRdb to 2015 to 2016). Study-level background: The study quantitatively tracked T-cell immune reconstitution after TCRalphabeta/CD19-depleted allogeneic hematopoietic cell transplantation in children using TCR repertoire profiling.

The receptor library was made with PCR. The sequencer was an Illumina HiSeq 2500. TCR library preparation used molecular barcoding, with unique molecular identifiers applied to normalize quantification of the TCRbeta repertoire. TCRdb trimmed public reads at Q25 via fastp, called clones via MiXCR and kept in-frame beta chains. Rows matching on CDR3 protein sequence are summarized as one entry with the most common DNA and genes. In this sample the table shows 190,000 or so distinct CDR3 sequences, approximately 7% of which occur a single time. Together, the top ten hold 3% of the sample. This clonotype was detected ten times or more. The antigen it binds to is not known. The record has no base qualities; no much larger clone is one base away. The sample was PBMCs from the stem cell graft donor, taken from the stem cell graft. The clonotype was recovered from a human donor who donated a stem cell graft to a child with Wiskott-Aldrich syndrome.

The CDR3 loop reads CASSLTGATNEKLFF. The DNA reads as follows: TGCGCCAGCAGCCTAACAGGTGCAACTAATGAAAAACTGTTTTTT. The sequence joins TRBV5-1 to TRBJ1-4, and perhaps TRBD1 as D gene, on 5 matching bases. The trim is 4 bases for V and 0 bases for J, with a gap of 10 bases between the germline ends. The CDR3 runs 15 residues from the cysteine to the phenylalanine. Just the 45-base CDR3 DNA is kept, in frame starting at base 1. Reading the germline V gene gives CDR1 SGHRS and CDR2 YFSETQ.